This record concerns one T cell receptor beta chain sequence. What it recognizes is unknown. The treatment denotes: some 19 received Ad26.COV2.S at low or high dose, single or two shots; about 5 received placebo; per-sample allocation not given. The investigators took samples on day 63 after the first vaccine or placebo injection. These data originate in a study of Ad26.COV2.S vaccination and SARS-CoV-2 variants. For the study at large: In the COV1001 trial, the donor was in the Ad26.COV2.S arm. General study results and limits: It was found that vaccine and placebo recipients had similar non-spike TCR breadth.

TCRdb's table, derived via immunoSEQ multiplex PCR, lists solely in-frame clones and lacks some. This sample has a few hundred thousand clones, with 83% found just once. The CDR3 is 15 amino acids. With V trimmed by 2 bases and J by 2 bases, 4 bases remained unmatched. The germline V gene encodes CDR1 LGHDT and CDR2 YNNKEL (reference sequence). This sequence originates from a person aged 18 to 59 who received the Ad26.COV2.S COVID-19 vaccine or a placebo. The gene calls are TRBV3-1 (or the pseudogene TRBV3-2) and TRBJ2-7, with 9 positions matching TRBD2. The sample consisted of peripheral blood, taken in a trial of Ad26.COV2.S vaccine versus placebo. In DNA, the CDR3 is TGTGCCAGCAGCCAACTAGCGGGGCCAACCTACGAGCAGTACTTC. Its translation: CASSQLAGPTYEQYF.